These 7 T cell receptor beta chains originate from one sample sequenced in a study of T cells in Graves' hyperthyroidism and ophthalmopathy. RNA transcripts served as the template for amplifying TCR beta CDR3 regions. The HTBI primer set served for first-round RT-PCR of the TCR CDR3. TCRdb independently ran MiXCR on the multiplex PCR reads; one entry per CDR3 protein. The repertoire includes a few hundred thousand distinct CDR3 sequences, roughly 13% of them detected once, and around 20% sits in the top ten. The specimen was blood. All receptors derive from a man aged 25-40 years with Graves' hyperthyroidism that later progressed to Graves' ophthalmopathy.

This clonotype was found many times. The chain has TRBV28 and TRBJ1-1; TRBD1 might be the D (5 bases). Trimming stripped 2 bases from V and 2 bases from J, with 15 bases between. CDR3 length equals 16 residues. In germline, CDR1 is MDHEN, CDR2 SYDVKM. CDR3 in amino acids: CASSLAGAVINTEAFF. CDR3 DNA sequence: TGTGCCAGCAGTTTAGCCGGGGCCGTAATAAACACTGAAGCTTTCTTT.

This clonotype was picked up many times. This rearrangement joins TRBV20-1 to TRBJ1-1; D gene uncertain. V lost 6 bases and J 5 bases, leaving 16 bases between the germline ends. This CDR3 has 13 amino acids. Germline V CDR1 and CDR2: DFQATT, SNEGSKA (reference sequence). For the CDR3, the DNA is TGCAGTGCCCCCCCTTCTGGGAGAACTGAAGCTTTCTTT. Translation: CSAPPSGRTEAFF.

The chain uses TRBV20-1 and TRBJ2-3; 8 bases are shared with TRBD2. J lost 3 bases, V lost 3 bases, and 8 bases had no gene match. Germline-derived CDR1 and CDR2 are DFQATT and SNEGSKA (reference sequence). This CDR3 contains 15 residues. CDR3 residues: CSARGGRGGTDTQYF. As DNA, the CDR3 is TGCAGTGCTAGGGGGGGTCGCGGGGGGACAGATACGCAGTATTTT.

This clonotype was recorded many times. V and J are TRBV11-1 and TRBJ2-2; 10 nucleotides agree with TRBD1. V shed 4 bases and J 7 bases; nucleotides not matched to a gene: 3. Germline assignment: CDR1 SGHAT and CDR2 FQDESV (reference sequence). The CDR3 contains 14 residues. CDR3 protein: CASSSTGGNGELFF. The CDR3 nucleotides are TGTGCCAGCAGCTCGACAGGGGGCAACGGGGAGCTGTTTTTT.

This clonotype was counted ten times or more. The chain uses TRBV28 and TRBJ2-3; 8 positions match TRBD2. CDR1 is MDHEN and CDR2 is SYDVKM in the germline V gene. The V and J ends lost 8 bases and 4 bases, in that order; junction bases with no gene match: 8. The CDR3 extends over 14 amino acids. CDR3 DNA: TGTGCCAGCCGACGGTGGCGGGGGGCAGATACGCAGTATTTT. Its translation is CASRRWRGADTQYF. Together with reference TRBV28 and TRBJ2-3, the CDR3 gives the full variable domain: DVKVTQSSRYLVKRTGEKVFLECVQDMDHENMFWYRQDPGLGLRLIYFSYDVKMKEKGDIPEGYSVSREKKERFSLILESASTNQTSMYLCASRRWRGADTQYFGPGTRLTVL.

This CDR3 is CATSRDRQGYWPQHF. The CDR3 nucleotides read TGTGCCACCAGCAGAGATCGACAGGGGTATTGGCCCCAGCATTTT. The rearrangement uses TRBV15 and TRBJ1-5; 8 bases are shared with TRBD1. This CDR3 comprises 15 residues. The germline gives CDR1 LNHNV, CDR2 YYDKDF (reference sequence). V trimming: 0 bases; J trimming: 9 bases; junction bases outside the gene matches: 7.

This clonotype was seen a handful of times. The chain carries TRBV20-1 and TRBJ2-3, with D perhaps matching TRBD2 (5 bases). Trimming removed 6 bases at V and 7 bases at J, with 14 bases between. This CDR3 comprises 12 residues. Looked up from germline, CDR1 is DFQATT and CDR2 is SNEGSKA (reference sequence). The CDR3 DNA reads TGCAGTGCCGAACCCGACGGGAATACGCAGTATTTT. Its translation is CSAEPDGNTQYF.